The T cell receptor (beta chain) described here comes from a study of technical replicates of blood from a few donors. Assay: immunoSEQ multiplex PCR; the TCRdb copy retains only in-frame clones and omits some. Of more than 65,000 clones in the sample, around 96% were seen once. This CDR3 spans 15 amino acids. From germline, CDR1 is PRHDT and CDR2 FYEKMQ (reference sequence). V lost 5 bases to trimming and J lost 5 bases; unmatched junction nucleotides: 4. What was sequenced was T cells isolated from PBMCs. The V and J genes are TRBV13 and TRBJ2-1, with TRBD2 matching 12 bases. The TCR comes from a human donor in good health. CDR3 DNA sequence: TGTGCCAGCAGCACACGACTAGCGGGAGACAATGAGCAGTTCTTC. It codes for CASSTRLAGDNEQFF.